Following are 15 T cell receptor beta chains from one sample sequenced in a study of blood T cell repertoires in COVID-19. Produced via immunoSEQ multiplex PCR; TCRdb's table is partial and in-frame only. Of roughly 150,000 clones in the sample, around 84% were seen once. Sequencing input: PBMCs or T cells enriched from blood (not recorded which). The receptor source for this set is a middle-aged man who had recovered from COVID-19.

The genes are TRBV11-3 and TRBJ2-5; the match to TRBD2 covers 9 bases. Germline V gene data show CDR1 as SGHNT and CDR2 as YENEEA. The length of the CDR3 is 14 residues. Trimming cost V 5 bases and J 4 bases; bases outside gene matches: 5. The CDR3 sequence: CASSINSGGETQYF. The CDR3 DNA reads as TGTGCCAGCAGCATCAATAGCGGGGGAGAGACCCAGTACTTC. Filled out from reference TRBV11-3 and TRBJ2-5, the complete variable domain reads EAGVVQSPRYKIIEKKQPVAFWCNPISGHNTLYWYLQNLGQGPELLIRYENEEAVDDSQLPKDRFSAERLKGVDSTLKIQPAELGDSAVYLCASSINSGGETQYFGPGTRLLVL.

The J gene is TRBJ1-5, the V gene TRBV7-2; D is uncertain. Germline CDR1 is SGHTA and CDR2 is FQGNSA. The V end lost 6 bases, the J end lost 5 bases, and 11 bases lay between the germline ends. The CDR3 runs 13 residues. CDR3: CASSLTPDQPQHF. In DNA, the CDR3 is TGTGCCAGCAGTCTTACGCCAGATCAGCCCCAGCATTTT.

The gene calls are TRBV2 and TRBJ1-4; TRBD1 is a possible D gene (5 bases). Germline V CDR1 and CDR2: SNHLY, FYNNEI. The CDR3 runs 14 residues. V was shortened by 4 bases and J by 8 bases, with 14 bases between the two germline ends. The CDR3 DNA sequence: TGTGCCAGCAGTGGCTCTCAGGGTGGAGAAAAACTGTTTTTT. Encoded protein: CASSGSQGGEKLFF.

This clone was seen a few times. This sequence joins TRBV9 and TRBJ2-1; 12 positions agree with TRBD1. Trimming removed 3 bases from V and 8 bases from J; junction bases left unmatched: 6. The germline V gene has CDR1 SGDLS and CDR2 YYNGEE. The CDR3 covers 15 residues. The CDR3 reads CASSAGTGGFYEQFF. The CDR3 DNA reads TGTGCCAGCAGCGCCGGGACAGGGGGCTTTTATGAGCAGTTCTTC.

CDR3 nucleotide sequence: TGTGCCAGTAGTTGGGCAGGGATAAACACTGAAGCTTTCTTT. It translates to CASSWAGINTEAFF. The chain has TRBV19 and TRBJ1-1; D possibly corresponds to TRBD1 (5 bases). The CDR3 is made up of 14 amino acids. V was clipped by 5 bases and J by 2 bases, with 12 bases between them. Germline V gives CDR1 LNHDA, CDR2 SQIVND (reference sequence). The full variable domain, in which reference TRBV19 and TRBJ1-1 provide the parts outside the CDR3, is DGGITQSPKYLFRKEGQNVTLSCEQNLNHDAMYWYRQDPGQGLRLIYYSQIVNDFQKGDIAEGYSVSREKKESFPLTVTSAQKNPTAFYLCASSWAGINTEAFFGQGTRLTVV.

The chain carries TRBV10-3 and TRBJ1-3; 9 bases fit TRBD1. The CDR3 loop spans 16 amino acids. The V and J ends lost 6 bases and 3 bases, in that order; junction bases with no gene match: 9. In germline, CDR1 is ENHRY, CDR2 SYGVKD. For the CDR3, the DNA is TGTGCCATCAGACCGACCGGGACAGGGAGTGGAAACACCATATATTTT. Translating gives CAIRPTGTGSGNTIYF.

The chain combines TRBV11-2 with TRBJ2-1; 13 positions match TRBD2. The CDR3 runs to 16 residues. Germline lookup yields CDR1 SGHAT and CDR2 FQNNGV. Trimming removed 4 bases from V and 12 bases from J; junction bases left unmatched: 12. The CDR3 nucleotides read TGTGCCAGCAGCTACCCGGGACTAGCGGGGTCTGGCGGGCAGTTCTTC. Protein sequence: CASSYPGLAGSGGQFF.

The CDR3 region is CASSQSCEGLETQYF. The CDR3 region has the DNA TGCGCCAGCAGTCAATCGTGCGAGGGTTTGGAGACCCAGTACTTC. The chain carries TRBV23-1 and TRBJ2-5; a weak D match, TRBD2 (5 bases). TRBV23-1 is assigned to the ORF class and has an uncertain function. This CDR3 region has 15 residues. V was cut by 0 bases and J by 5 bases, with 13 bases left in between.

This chain links TRBV3-1 (or the pseudogene TRBV3-2) with TRBJ2-1; TRBD2 matches at 13 bases. The CDR3 spans 17 residues. V lost 0 bases, J lost 8 bases, and 7 bases stayed unmatched. Germline V gene data show CDR1 as LGHDT and CDR2 as YNNKEL (reference sequence). The CDR3 coding sequence is TGTGCCAGCAGCCAAGAACTAGCGGGGGGGCCGCGGGATGAGCAGTTCTTC. Protein: CASSQELAGGPRDEQFF.

J is TRBJ1-2 and V is TRBV6-1, with 12 positions matching TRBD1. Trimming took 3 bases from V and 8 from J; bases not matched to a gene: 10. CDR1 and CDR2 (germline): MNHNS, SASEGT. This CDR3 has 16 amino acids. Written as DNA, the CDR3 is TGTGCCAGCAGTGACCTCCGGGACAGGGGGCGTAGCGGCTACACCTTC. Amino acid sequence: CASSDLRDRGRSGYTF.

The chain has TRBV25-1 and TRBJ1-5, with D unresolved. The V end lost 6 bases, the J end lost 0 bases, and 9 bases lay between the germline ends. The CDR3 length is 14 residues. Germline assignment: CDR1 MGHDK and CDR2 SYGVNS. The CDR3 coding sequence is TGTGCCAGCAGCCCGGAGTATAGCAATCAGCCCCAGCATTTT. It yields the protein CASSPEYSNQPQHF.

In this sample, this clone turned up a few times. The chain has TRBV5-8 and TRBJ1-1; no reliable D call. V was trimmed by 0 bases and J by 4 bases, leaving 7 bases between them. The CDR3 sequence is 13 residues long. Germline CDR1 and CDR2: SGHTS and YDEGEE. This chain's CDR3 is CASSLGRVTEAFF. The CDR3 DNA follows: TGTGCCAGCAGCTTGGGGAGGGTCACTGAAGCTTTCTTT.

The chain uses TRBV7-9 and TRBJ1-1, with D hard to call. CDR3 length: 12 residues. Trimming shortened V by 1 base and J by 10 bases, and 10 bases separated the two germline ends. Germline V gene sequence: CDR1 SEHNR, CDR2 FQNEAQ (reference sequence). CDR3 protein: CASSLGTEGAFF. The DNA for the CDR3 is TGTGCCAGCAGCTTAGGGACGGAGGGAGCTTTCTTT.

The rearrangement uses TRBV7-3 and TRBJ1-2, with D hard to call. Germline loops: CDR1 SGHTA, CDR2 FQGTGA. Trimming removed 3 bases from V and 7 bases from J, with 12 bases in between. This CDR3 comprises 13 residues. The CDR3 loop is CASSFSPEAGYTF. CDR3 in DNA: TGTGCCAGCAGCTTTAGCCCGGAGGCTGGCTACACCTTC.

The V gene is TRBV14, the J gene TRBJ2-7, with TRBD1 matching over 7 bases. Trimming removed 0 bases from V and 9 bases from J; junction bases left unmatched: 8. Germline CDR1 and CDR2: SGHDN and FVKESK. The CDR3 contains 14 residues. Written as DNA, the CDR3 is TGTGCCAGCAGCCAAGATATGGCAGGGGGACCGCAGTACTTC. This encodes CASSQDMAGGPQYF.